This record covers a single T cell receptor (beta chain). Its antigen is not known. This entry is derived from a study of cytomegalovirus exposure and HLA in healthy donors. Study context: Early released data had roughly 81 million unique TCRs, all coming from HLA-typed donors. Findings of the study overall: The study listed approximately 160 cytomegalovirus-associated TCR beta chains. An assumption of roughly uniform sequencing depth across donors underlay the presence/absence analyses. Based on reports, TCR beta sequences accurately predicted HLA-A and HLA-B alleles for most subjects.

Vbeta (60) and Jbeta (13) primers were used in the PCR. Some clones are missing from TCRdb's copy, which holds only in-frame ones; the method was immunoSEQ multiplex PCR. The profile covers around 94,000 clones, with about 75% appearing a single time and 4.5% to 5.5% taken by the ten largest. This CDR3 contains 15 residues. CDR1 and CDR2 from the germline V gene are SGDLS and YYNGEE. The junction had 6 bases not matched to a gene; V was cut back by 3 bases and J by 6 bases. The genes are TRBV9 and TRBJ1-6; 7 nucleotides match TRBD1. Material: PBMCs. This clonotype was obtained from a woman aged 40 to 55 in good health and CMV-seronegative. The CDR3: CASSAMTGPNSPLHF. DNA for the CDR3: TGTGCCAGCAGCGCGATGACAGGGCCTAATTCACCCCTCCACTTT.